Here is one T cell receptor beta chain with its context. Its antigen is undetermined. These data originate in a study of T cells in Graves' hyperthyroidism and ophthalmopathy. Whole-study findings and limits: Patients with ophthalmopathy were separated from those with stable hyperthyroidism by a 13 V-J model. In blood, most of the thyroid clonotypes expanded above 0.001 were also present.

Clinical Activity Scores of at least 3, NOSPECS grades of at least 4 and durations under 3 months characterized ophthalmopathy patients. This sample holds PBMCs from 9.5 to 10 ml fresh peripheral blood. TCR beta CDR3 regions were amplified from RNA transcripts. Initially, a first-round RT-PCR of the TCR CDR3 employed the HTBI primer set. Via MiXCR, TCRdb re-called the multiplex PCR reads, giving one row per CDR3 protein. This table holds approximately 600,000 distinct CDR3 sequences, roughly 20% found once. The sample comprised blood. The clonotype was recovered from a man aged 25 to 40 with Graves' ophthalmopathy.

The CDR3 DNA reads as TGTGCCACAGGAACGGGCGGGAGCCGCACCGGGGAGCTGTTTTTT. The encoded protein is CATGTGGSRTGELFF. This chain joins TRBV6-1 and TRBJ2-2; TRBD2 agrees at 7 bases. CDR1 is MNHNS, CDR2 SASEGT, per germline. The CDR3 sequence is 15 residues long. Unmatched junction bases numbered 12, after V lost 10 bases and J lost 4 bases.